This TCR beta chain is drawn from a study of blood T cell repertoires in COVID-19. For the study at large: PBMCs, B-cell-depleted T cells, or T cells provided the cDNA or gDNA that made up the material.

Clinical history reported by participants formed the basis on which cohorts were assigned. Germline CDR1 is SEHNR and CDR2 is FQNEAQ (reference sequence). The V gene end was trimmed by 4 bases and the J gene end by 2 bases; junction bases not matched to a gene: 10. This CDR3 comprises 17 residues. Study processing details: How many nucleated cells were present was estimated from reference gene primer amplification. Profiled with immunoSEQ multiplex PCR; TCRdb holds only in-frame clones, not every one. V, J and clone size are those of that table, while D and trimming were read from the DNA. The repertoire consists of 150,000 to 200,000 clones, with about 85% occurring once and the leading ten covering roughly 8%. There are a few counts of this clone.

The chain uses TRBV7-9 and TRBJ2-1; 8 nucleotides match TRBD2. Sequencing input: PBMCs or T cells enriched from blood (not recorded which). This TCR came from a woman aged 45-65 years who had recovered from COVID-19. CDR3 region: CASSSRGGSGAYNEQFF. In nucleotides, the CDR3 is TGTGCCAGCAGCTCCCGGGGGGGTAGCGGCGCCTACAATGAGCAGTTCTTC.